This is a list of T cell receptor beta chains from one sample in a study of T cells of healthy individuals. TCRdb reprocessed the 5' RACE reads with MiXCR, giving one entry per CDR3 protein. The repertoire holds 38,000 or so distinct CDR3 sequences, with about 4.2% as singletons. The receptors were sampled from a human donor in good health. The CDR3 runs from the conserved cysteine through the conserved F or W. The D gene is left open where the match is weak. Only some rows state a clone size, as once, few, many or a class for expanded clones.

clone size: -; J gene: TRBJ2-7; CDR3 length: 15; V gene: TRBV12-3/TRBV12-4; D gene: -; CDR3 protein: CASLSRGAGLYEQYF; CDR3 DNA: TGTGCCAGCCTTTCGAGGGGCGCTGGGCTCTACGAGCAGTACTTC
clone size: -; J gene: TRBJ2-3; CDR3 length: 15; V gene: TRBV12-3/TRBV12-4; D gene: -; CDR3 protein: CASSLVGGLTDTQYF; CDR3 DNA: TGTGCCAGCAGTTTGGTCGGGGGGCTCACAGATACGCAGTATTTT
clone size: -; J gene: TRBJ2-7; CDR3 length: 15; V gene: TRBV2; D gene: -; CDR3 protein: CASSERGGVPYEQYF; CDR3 DNA: TGTGCCAGCAGTGAACGTGGCGGGGTTCCCTACGAGCAGTACTTC
clone size: many; J gene: TRBJ2-7; CDR3 length: 13; V gene: TRBV5-1; D gene: -; CDR3 protein: CASRLADSYEQYF; CDR3 DNA: TGCGCCAGCAGGTTAGCGGATTCCTACGAGCAGTACTTC
clone size: few; J gene: TRBJ2-4; CDR3 length: 19; V gene: TRBV10-3; D gene: TRBD2; CDR3 protein: CAISEWRTSGGLAKNIQYF; CDR3 DNA: TGTGCCATCAGTGAGTGGAGGACTAGCGGGGGCCTAGCCAAAAACATTCAGTACTTC
clone size: many; J gene: TRBJ2-7; CDR3 length: 17; V gene: TRBV11-2; D gene: TRBD1; CDR3 protein: CASSFVPDRAGSGEQYF; CDR3 DNA: TGTGCCAGCAGCTTCGTTCCGGACAGGGCAGGTTCTGGGGAGCAGTACTTC
clone size: few; J gene: TRBJ1-5; CDR3 length: 15; V gene: TRBV5-5; D gene: TRBD1; CDR3 protein: CASSLEAGGHQPQHF; CDR3 DNA: TGTGCCAGCAGCTTGGAGGCAGGGGGGCATCAGCCCCAGCATTTT
clone size: medium-sized; J gene: TRBJ2-7; CDR3 length: 14; V gene: TRBV9; D gene: TRBD1; CDR3 protein: CASSERTGGYEQYF; CDR3 DNA: TGTGCCAGCAGCGAGCGGACAGGCGGGTACGAGCAGTACTTC
clone size: many; J gene: TRBJ2-5; CDR3 length: 15; V gene: TRBV9; D gene: -; CDR3 protein: CASSPASAPAETQYF; CDR3 DNA: TGTGCCAGCAGCCCCGCGTCGGCCCCCGCAGAGACCCAGTACTTC
clone size: -; J gene: TRBJ2-1; CDR3 length: 15; V gene: TRBV7-2; D gene: TRBD2; CDR3 protein: CASSLRWGGGNEQFF; CDR3 DNA: TGTGCCAGCAGCTTACGGTGGGGGGGAGGTAATGAGCAGTTCTTC
clone size: many; J gene: TRBJ2-5; CDR3 length: 14; V gene: TRBV20-1; D gene: TRBD1; CDR3 protein: CSARGDRGPETQYF; CDR3 DNA: TGCAGTGCTAGAGGGGACAGGGGGCCGGAGACCCAGTACTTC
clone size: -; J gene: TRBJ2-2; CDR3 length: 14; V gene: TRBV2; D gene: TRBD1; CDR3 protein: CAQGTGGVTGELFF; CDR3 DNA: TGTGCCCAAGGGACAGGGGGAGTTACCGGGGAGCTGTTTTTT
clone size: many; J gene: TRBJ2-7; CDR3 length: 18; V gene: TRBV7-8; D gene: -; CDR3 protein: CASSLAPAMGSVTYEQYF; CDR3 DNA: TGTGCCAGCAGCTTAGCTCCGGCTATGGGCAGCGTAACCTACGAGCAGTACTTC
clone size: few; J gene: TRBJ2-7; CDR3 length: 13; V gene: TRBV19; D gene: -; CDR3 protein: CASSDPGRYEQYF; CDR3 DNA: TGTGCCAGTAGTGACCCGGGACGGTACGAGCAGTACTTC
clone size: many; J gene: TRBJ1-2; CDR3 length: 15; V gene: TRBV7-9; D gene: -; CDR3 protein: CASSLMQGEAAGYTF; CDR3 DNA: TGTGCCAGCAGCTTAATGCAGGGAGAGGCGGCTGGCTACACCTTC
clone size: few; J gene: TRBJ2-1; CDR3 length: 16; V gene: TRBV3-1; D gene: TRBD2; CDR3 protein: CASSQDGAGGHNEQFF; CDR3 DNA: TGTGCCAGCAGCCAAGATGGCGCGGGGGGGCACAATGAGCAGTTCTTC
clone size: many; J gene: TRBJ2-4; CDR3 length: 13; V gene: TRBV2; D gene: -; CDR3 protein: CASTAGPKNIQYF; CDR3 DNA: TGTGCCAGCACCGCGGGGCCCAAAAACATTCAGTACTTC
clone size: many; J gene: TRBJ2-5; CDR3 length: 14; V gene: TRBV3-1; D gene: TRBD1; CDR3 protein: CASSRQGPQETQYF; CDR3 DNA: TGTGCCAGCAGCCGACAGGGTCCCCAAGAGACCCAGTACTTC
clone size: few; J gene: TRBJ2-2; CDR3 length: 22; V gene: TRBV25-1; D gene: TRBD2; CDR3 protein: CATEERTPLGPGGGWYTGELFF; CDR3 DNA: TGTGCCACCGAAGAGAGAACTCCCCTCGGGCCGGGGGGGGGATGGTACACCGGGGAGCTGTTTTTT
clone size: -; J gene: TRBJ1-1; CDR3 length: 12; V gene: TRBV3-1; D gene: -; CDR3 protein: CASSQDNTEAFF; CDR3 DNA: TGTGCCAGCAGCCAAGACAACACTGAAGCTTTCTTT
clone size: few; J gene: TRBJ2-7; CDR3 length: 12; V gene: TRBV2; D gene: -; CDR3 protein: CASSEARSDQYF; CDR3 DNA: TGTGCCAGCAGTGAAGCTCGGTCAGATCAGTACTTC
clone size: many; J gene: TRBJ1-1; CDR3 length: 14; V gene: TRBV9; D gene: -; CDR3 protein: CASSVSHMNTEAFF; CDR3 DNA: TGTGCCAGCAGCGTATCGCACATGAACACTGAAGCTTTCTTT
clone size: few; J gene: TRBJ2-2; CDR3 length: 15; V gene: TRBV3-1; D gene: TRBD1; CDR3 protein: CASSQVRTGPGELFF; CDR3 DNA: TGTGCCAGCAGCCAAGTCCGGACAGGCCCCGGGGAGCTGTTTTTT
clone size: many; J gene: TRBJ2-1; CDR3 length: 19; V gene: TRBV15; D gene: TRBD2; CDR3 protein: CATSRDGGLAGTVANEQFF; CDR3 DNA: TGTGCCACCAGCAGAGATGGGGGACTAGCGGGGACGGTGGCCAATGAGCAGTTCTTC
clone size: many; J gene: TRBJ2-3; CDR3 length: 12; V gene: TRBV6-5; D gene: -; CDR3 protein: CASSQDGGTQYF; CDR3 DNA: TGTGCCAGCAGCCAGGACGGAGGGACGCAGTATTTT
clone size: many; J gene: TRBJ1-2; CDR3 length: 16; V gene: TRBV15; D gene: -; CDR3 protein: CATSRVRRELNYGYTF; CDR3 DNA: TGTGCCACCAGCAGAGTAAGGAGGGAGCTTAACTATGGCTACACCTTC
clone size: -; J gene: TRBJ2-5; CDR3 length: 17; V gene: TRBV3-1; D gene: TRBD1; CDR3 protein: CASSQERDRGRGETQYF; CDR3 DNA: TGTGCCAGCAGCCAAGAAAGGGACAGGGGGCGCGGGGAGACCCAGTACTTC
clone size: -; J gene: TRBJ2-4; CDR3 length: 15; V gene: TRBV5-5; D gene: TRBD2; CDR3 protein: CASSLEAGGPVIQYF; CDR3 DNA: TGTGCCAGCAGCTTGGAAGCGGGAGGGCCAGTCATTCAGTACTTC
clone size: many; J gene: TRBJ1-1; CDR3 length: 14; V gene: TRBV7-7; D gene: TRBD1; CDR3 protein: CASSPWTGGTEAFF; CDR3 DNA: TGTGCCAGCAGCCCCTGGACAGGTGGCACTGAAGCTTTCTTT
clone size: many; J gene: TRBJ2-3; CDR3 length: 15; V gene: TRBV25-1; D gene: TRBD2; CDR3 protein: CASSEGGGGTDTQYF; CDR3 DNA: TGTGCCAGCAGTGAAGGGGGCGGGGGGACAGATACGCAGTATTTT
clone size: many; J gene: TRBJ1-1; CDR3 length: 15; V gene: TRBV11-2; D gene: TRBD1; CDR3 protein: CASSLAGTGGTEAFF; CDR3 DNA: TGTGCCAGCAGCTTAGCCGGGACAGGGGGGACTGAAGCTTTCTTT
clone size: many; J gene: TRBJ1-5; CDR3 length: 15; V gene: TRBV2; D gene: TRBD1; CDR3 protein: CATNREQGGGQPQHF; CDR3 DNA: TGTGCTACTAACCGAGAACAGGGGGGTGGTCAGCCCCAGCATTTT
clone size: -; J gene: TRBJ2-5; CDR3 length: 15; V gene: TRBV27; D gene: -; CDR3 protein: CASSFAGGPQETQYF; CDR3 DNA: TGTGCCAGCAGTTTTGCAGGGGGGCCCCAAGAGACCCAGTACTTC
clone size: many; J gene: TRBJ2-5; CDR3 length: 16; V gene: TRBV20-1; D gene: TRBD2; CDR3 protein: CSARGGERGPQETQYF; CDR3 DNA: TGCAGTGCTAGGGGTGGAGAGCGGGGGCCTCAAGAGACCCAGTACTTC
clone size: many; J gene: TRBJ2-1; CDR3 length: 14; V gene: TRBV20-1; D gene: -; CDR3 protein: CSASLWSSYNEQFF; CDR3 DNA: TGCAGTGCTAGTTTGTGGAGCTCCTACAATGAGCAGTTCTTC